These T cell receptor beta chains were read from a single sample in a study of shared clonotypes between healthy human individuals. TCRdb's copy holds only in-frame clones and misses some; the assay was immunoSEQ multiplex PCR. The sample gives millions of clones, just over 90% of which show up once; around 0.14% is in the top ten. Sequenced input: naive CD4+ T cells sorted from blood. The receptors stem from a man aged 18 to 29 in good health. CDR3s include the opening cysteine and the closing phenylalanine or tryptophan. The D gene is left open where the match is weak. The size entry is marked missing in some rows and otherwise reads once, few, many or a size class.

J gene,D gene,V gene,clone size,CDR3 length,CDR3 protein,CDR3 DNA
TRBJ2-1,.,TRBV18,.,13,CASSPNTYNEQFF,TGTGCCAGCTCACCGAACACTTACAATGAGCAGTTCTTC
TRBJ1-1,.,TRBV6-6,.,14,CASSYSDRRDEAFF,TGTGCCAGCAGTTACTCTGACAGAAGAGATGAAGCTTTCTTT
TRBJ2-5,TRBD2,TRBV10-3,.,13,CATQREKQETQYF,TGTGCCACCCAGCGGGAAAAACAAGAGACCCAGTACTTC
TRBJ2-7,TRBD1,TRBV6-5,.,12,CASRDRVDEQYF,TGTGCCAGCAGGGACAGGGTAGACGAGCAGTACTTC
TRBJ2-7,.,TRBV11-2,.,13,CASSLGQIYEQYF,TGTGCCAGCAGCTTAGGACAGATCTACGAGCAGTACTTC
TRBJ2-5,.,TRBV29-1,once,13,CSVERQGRETQYF,TGCAGCGTTGAGAGGCAGGGGAGGGAGACCCAGTACTTC
TRBJ2-5,.,TRBV10-3,.,12,CATRGGGETQYF,TGTGCCACCAGGGGAGGGGGGGAGACCCAGTACTTC
TRBJ1-3,TRBD1,TRBV7-8,.,17,CASSLGRATGVPNTIYF,TGTGCCAGCAGCTTAGGGCGCGCGACAGGGGTTCCGAACACCATATATTTT
TRBJ2-2,.,TRBV10-2,.,14,CASTWTLNTGELFF,TGCGCCAGCACCTGGACTCTGAACACCGGGGAGCTGTTTTTT
TRBJ2-1,.,TRBV10-3,.,17,CAISESVQGSSYNEQFF,TGTGCCATCAGTGAGTCGGTCCAGGGTAGCTCCTACAATGAGCAGTTCTTC
TRBJ1-5,.,TRBV7-2,.,14,CASSRAGLGQPQHF,TGTGCCAGCAGCCGTGCAGGGTTGGGTCAGCCCCAGCATTTT
TRBJ2-7,TRBD2,TRBV6-6,.,15,CASSRLAGDLREQYF,TGTGCCAGCAGTCGACTAGCGGGCGACCTTCGCGAGCAGTACTTC
TRBJ2-5,.,TRBV6-1,.,15,CASRTPAGAGETQYF,TGTGCCAGCAGAACCCCGGCGGGGGCAGGGGAGACCCAGTACTTC
TRBJ1-4,.,TRBV4-2,once,16,CASSQEYVQPFEKLFF,TGTGCCAGCAGCCAAGAATATGTGCAGCCCTTTGAAAAACTGTTTTTT
TRBJ1-6,TRBD1,TRBV4-1,.,18,CASSQPGQGAVYNSPLHF,TGCGCCAGCAGCCAACCGGGACAGGGGGCGGTATATAATTCACCCCTCCACTTT
TRBJ2-5,.,TRBV11-3,.,14,CASSLGPSEETQYF,TGTGCCAGCAGCTTGGGCCCCTCCGAAGAGACCCAGTACTTC
TRBJ1-5,.,TRBV28,.,13,CASSRNSNQPQHF,TGTGCCAGCAGTCGGAATAGCAATCAGCCCCAGCATTTT
TRBJ1-6,.,TRBV27,.,15,CASRNGISYNSPLHF,TGTGCCAGCAGAAACGGCATCTCCTATAATTCACCCCTCCACTTT
TRBJ1-4,TRBD1,TRBV6-5,once,15,CASSYLTGGNEKLFF,TGTGCCAGCAGTTACCTGACAGGGGGTAACGAAAAACTGTTTTTT
TRBJ2-3,.,TRBV9,.,15,CASSVLDSNTDTQYF,TGTGCCAGCAGCGTACTGGACTCCAACACAGATACGCAGTATTTT
TRBJ2-2,.,TRBV6-1,.,14,CASSERGYTGELFF,TGTGCCAGCAGTGAGAGGGGATACACCGGGGAGCTGTTTTTT
TRBJ1-6,TRBD1,TRBV30,.,12,CAWGDSNSPLHF,TGTGCCTGGGGGGACAGTAATTCACCCCTCCACTTT
TRBJ2-7,TRBD1,TRBV29-1,.,12,CSVAPTGDEQYF,TGCAGCGTCGCTCCCACAGGGGACGAGCAGTACTTC
TRBJ2-2,TRBD2,TRBV7-3,.,15,CASRQASGNTGELFF,TGTGCCAGCAGGCAGGCTAGCGGCAACACCGGGGAGCTGTTTTTT
TRBJ2-2,.,TRBV11-1,.,15,CASSPEEGYTGELFF,TGTGCCAGCAGCCCAGAGGAAGGTTACACCGGGGAGCTGTTTTTT
TRBJ2-7,.,TRBV6-5,.,12,CASSGQSYEQYF,TGTGCCAGCAGTGGACAATCCTACGAGCAGTACTTC
TRBJ1-1,.,TRBV30,.,13,CAWLYGGGTEAFF,TGTGCCTGGCTGTACGGGGGAGGGACTGAAGCTTTCTTT
TRBJ2-3,.,TRBV30,.,16,CAWSGGQRISTDTQYF,TGTGCCTGGAGTGGAGGACAGCGAATTAGCACAGATACGCAGTATTTT
TRBJ2-5,TRBD1,TRBV19,.,14,CASSGTGLGETQYF,TGTGCCAGTAGTGGGACAGGGTTGGGAGAGACCCAGTACTTC
TRBJ2-3,TRBD2,TRBV15,.,16,CATSRAPSGGAVTQYF,TGTGCCACCAGCAGGGCCCCTAGCGGGGGGGCGGTTACGCAGTATTTT
TRBJ1-5,.,TRBV5-6,few,13,CASSLGSNQPQHF,TGTGCCAGCAGCTTGGGTAGCAATCAGCCCCAGCATTTT
TRBJ2-2,TRBD2,TRBV5-1,.,14,CATSSGGSTGELFF,TGCGCCACCTCGAGCGGGGGGAGCACCGGGGAGCTGTTTTTT
TRBJ2-2,.,TRBV2,.,14,CASRDGGNTGELFF,TGTGCCAGCAGAGACGGGGGGAACACCGGGGAGCTGTTTTTT
TRBJ2-3,.,TRBV5-1,.,15,CASSFAGPSTDTQYF,TGCGCCAGCAGCTTTGCAGGGCCTAGCACAGATACGCAGTATTTT
TRBJ1-1,TRBD1,TRBV7-9,.,14,CASSLVAGQGEAFF,TGTGCCAGCAGCTTAGTGGCGGGACAGGGAGAAGCTTTCTTT
TRBJ1-5,.,TRBV2,.,13,CASSEWGIRPQHF,TGTGCCAGCAGTGAGTGGGGGATTCGGCCCCAGCATTTT
TRBJ1-5,.,TRBV27,.,12,CASSFMNQPQHF,TGTGCCAGCAGTTTTATGAATCAGCCCCAGCATTTT
TRBJ2-7,TRBD2,TRBV7-9,.,18,CASSSSRTSGRAEHEQYF,TGTGCCAGCAGCTCATCCAGGACTAGCGGGAGGGCCGAACACGAGCAGTACTTC
TRBJ2-7,TRBD2,TRBV11-3,.,13,CASSPGTSGEQYF,TGTGCCAGCAGCCCGGGGACTAGCGGCGAGCAGTACTTC
TRBJ2-3,TRBD2,TRBV25-1,.,15,CASSKTSGSIDTQYF,TGTGCCAGCAGTAAGACTAGCGGGAGTATAGATACGCAGTATTTT
TRBJ2-3,.,TRBV18,.,13,CASSPPMGDTQYF,TGTGCCAGCTCACCACCGATGGGAGATACGCAGTATTTT
TRBJ1-4,.,TRBV5-8,.,15,CASSFHRVVGEKLFF,TGTGCCAGCAGCTTCCACAGGGTTGTGGGTGAAAAACTGTTTTTT
TRBJ2-3,TRBD1,TRBV10-1,.,14,CASGGSGPTDTQYF,TGCGCCTCAGGGGGAAGCGGTCCCACAGATACGCAGTATTTT
TRBJ2-1,.,TRBV12-5,.,15,CASGLPRGSDGEQFF,TGTGCTAGTGGTTTGCCACGGGGCAGCGACGGGGAGCAGTTCTTC
TRBJ2-7,.,TRBV2,.,13,CASRTTSLGEQYF,TGTGCCAGCAGAACAACTAGCCTCGGCGAGCAGTACTTC
TRBJ2-5,.,TRBV11-3,.,13,CASSLGGVETQYF,TGTGCCAGCAGCTTAGGAGGCGTAGAGACCCAGTACTTC
TRBJ2-3,TRBD2,TRBV5-4,.,16,CASSSPLAGVTDTQYF,TGTGCCAGCAGCTCCCCGTTAGCGGGAGTCACAGATACGCAGTATTTT
TRBJ1-3,.,TRBV20-1,.,11,CSALSGNTIYF,TGCAGTGCTTTATCTGGAAACACCATATATTTT
TRBJ2-1,TRBD1,TRBV19,.,18,CASHMTGGVSFSYNEQFF,TGTGCCAGTCACATGACAGGGGGTGTATCATTCTCCTACAATGAGCAGTTCTTC
TRBJ2-5,.,TRBV5-1,.,13,CASSLEGRETQYF,TGCGCCAGCAGCTTGGAGGGAAGGGAGACCCAGTACTTC
TRBJ1-2,.,TRBV5-1,.,13,CASSLVGNYGYTF,TGCGCCAGCAGCTTGGTTGGAAACTATGGCTACACCTTC
TRBJ2-7,TRBD2,TRBV7-2,few,15,CASSLAGGSSYEQYF,TGTGCCAGCAGCTTAGCGGGAGGGAGCTCCTACGAGCAGTACTTC
TRBJ1-5,.,TRBV30,few,14,CAWSEGSSSQPQHF,TGTGCCTGGAGTGAGGGTAGTTCCAGTCAGCCCCAGCATTTT
TRBJ2-2,TRBD1,TRBV6-1,.,16,CASSDDRGRFTGELFF,TGTGCCAGCAGTGACGACAGGGGTCGATTCACCGGGGAGCTGTTTTTT
TRBJ2-7,.,TRBV7-2,.,14,CASSLGRGSYEQYF,TGTGCCAGCAGTTTGGGCAGGGGCTCCTACGAGCAGTACTTC